Here is one T cell receptor (beta chain) with its context. Its antigen has not been determined. Base qualities are not at hand, and no much larger clone is one base apart. These data belong to a study of shared clonotypes between healthy human individuals (dated by TCRdb to 2018 to 2020). For the study in its entirety: A few men and two women, aged 18 to 49 years, made up the cohort. To estimate repertoire size and how much clonotypes are shared between individuals, the study performed deep sequencing of blood TCR repertoires from a handful of healthy adults. For each donor, CD4 naive and CD4 memory were each run on three plates, CD8 naive on two plates, and CD8 memory on one plate. Libraries were prepared and TCR repertoires were sequenced by different laboratories using diverse techniques, in order to increase sequencing depth and limit assay-specific biases. Per donor, leukapheresis produced somewhere between about 0.94 and 9.5 billion PBMCs.

The germline V gene sets CDR1 to MDHEN and CDR2 to SYDVKM. The CDR3 starts with the cysteine, ends with the phenylalanine, and has 16 residues. The retained sequence is limited to the CDR3, 48 bases, with the frame set at the first base. Unmatched junction bases come to 4, with V trimmed by 3 bases and J by 1 base. Using the deep immunoSEQ assay, multiplex PCR amplified TCR CDR3 regions from genomic DNA. Extracted genomic DNA from each cell subset was distributed evenly across all wells of several immunoSEQ 96-well plates, and each plate was treated as a replicate. For sorted subsets, about 200 ng genomic DNA, equal to 30,000 or so T cell genomes, was loaded into each replicate PCR. Purified libraries were quantified with a Qubit 3.0 fluorometer, sized on a Bioanalyzer 2100, and re-quantified with the KAPA Library Quantification kit. Each immunoSEQ 96-well plate was sequenced on its own single-read 150-cycle Illumina NextSeq 550 flow cell. Turning to the authors' computational methods: Because the immunoSEQ output held only junctional sequences and lacked quality scores, the filtering could not match the filtering applied to full-length reads. To assign V/J genes and CDR3, sequences were annotated using PyIR, a Python wrapper for IgBLAST v1.9, with IMGT germline references. Any read was removed if the V/J assignment was weak (E-value above 1e-6), the CDR3 was missing, or the read contained stop codons, out-of-frame junctions, or ambiguous translated residues. V3J clonotypes were defined as sequences sharing the same inferred V gene, J gene, and CDR3 amino acid sequence. Percentage overlap between repertoires was computed as shared unique clonotypes divided by the size of the smaller repertoire. Richness of each repertoire was evaluated using RTK rarefaction, the Chao1 estimator, and Recon v2.1 estimates of unobserved clonotypes. For all TCRbeta clonotypes obtained by the gDNA method from a few donors, generation probabilities were computed with OLGA. What TCRdb holds here is the immuneACCESS table cut down to in-frame rearrangements. Part of the clones is not present; checked against another copy, under half of the missing clones reflect an unresolved V gene, and the others are unexplained. V and J calls and clone size are as listed in that table; D and trimming were resolved from the DNA. This sample comprises hundreds of thousands of clones, around 96% of them detected only once. Of the sample, 0.25% to 0.35% falls within the top ten clones.

What the research found in general, with its limitations: Across a few donors, around 5% of naive CD4, roughly 3.4% of naive CD8, 2.3% of memory CD4, and 0.4% to 0.45% of memory CD8 clonotypes were shared. Incomplete sequencing was indicated by rarefaction of sorted-subset datasets, despite the large sequencing depth. Based on pairwise subsampling, the degree of clonotype sharing among donors was expected to be affected by sequencing depth. Because the study included only a small number of donors, the genetic and exposure-history diversity represented was limited. Naive subsets generally had larger estimated clonotype richness than memory subsets did. Compared with non-shared clonotypes, the clonotypes found in all four sorted-subset donors had higher generation probabilities. Sampling was limited to blood, and TCR repertoires in tissue likely differ from TCR repertoires in blood.

The donors were healthy, HIV-negative adults who had no recently reported acute infections or vaccinations. Every donor was a Caucasian adult residing in Nashville, Tennessee, USA. The CD8 memory samples were a combination of magnetically selected CD45RO+ cells and CCR7-negative CD45RA+ effector memory (TemRA) cells. After blood collection by leukapheresis, PBMCs were isolated using Ficoll-Histopaque density gradient centrifugation and then cryopreserved in the vapor phase of liquid nitrogen. Analytical flow cytometry was used to check the purity and quantity of each magnetically sorted T cell population. From each sorted fraction, genomic DNA was isolated and quantified by UV absorbance on a Nanodrop 2000c.

This TCR came from a man aged 30 to 39 in good health. The specimen sequenced was memory CD8+ T cells sorted from blood. What the cell subset or site label conveys for this sample: CD45RO+ cells pooled with CCR7-negative TemRA cells. Recombination linked TRBV28 to TRBJ2-2, with 8 junctional bases fitting TRBD2. The DNA sequence is TGTGCCAGCAGTTTGTGGGGACTAGTGAACACCGGGGAGCTGTTTTTT. This sequence encodes CASSLWGLVNTGELFF.